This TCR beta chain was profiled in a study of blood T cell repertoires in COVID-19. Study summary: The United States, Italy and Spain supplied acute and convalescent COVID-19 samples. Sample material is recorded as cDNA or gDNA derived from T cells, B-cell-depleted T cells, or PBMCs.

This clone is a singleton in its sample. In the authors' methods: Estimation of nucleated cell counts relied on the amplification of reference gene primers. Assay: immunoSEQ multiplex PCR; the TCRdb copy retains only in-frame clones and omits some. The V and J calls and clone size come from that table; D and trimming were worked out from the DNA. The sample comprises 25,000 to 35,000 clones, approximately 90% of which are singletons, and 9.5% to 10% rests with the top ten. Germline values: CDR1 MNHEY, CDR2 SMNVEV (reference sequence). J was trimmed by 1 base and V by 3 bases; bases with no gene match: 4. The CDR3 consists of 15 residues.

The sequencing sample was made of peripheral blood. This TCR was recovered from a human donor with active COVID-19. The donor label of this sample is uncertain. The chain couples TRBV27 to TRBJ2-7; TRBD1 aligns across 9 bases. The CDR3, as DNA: TGTGCCAGCAGTTTCCGGGACAGGGAGTCCTACGAGCAGTACTTC. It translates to CASSFRDRESYEQYF.